The TCR beta chain described here comes from a study of shared clonotypes between healthy human individuals (dated by TCRdb to about 2020). Turning to the overall study: The cohort included three men and a couple of women between 18 and 49 years of age. For each donor, three plates each were used for CD4 naive and CD4 memory, two plates were used for CD8 naive, and one plate was used for CD8 memory. To estimate repertoire size and how much clonotype sharing occurs between individuals, the study deeply sequenced the blood TCR repertoires of a handful of healthy adults. Different laboratories and diverse techniques were used to prepare libraries and sequence TCR repertoires, to increase sequencing depth and limit assay-specific biases. Per donor, leukapheresis produced somewhere between about 0.94 and 9 billion PBMCs. What the work shows at the level of the full study, not this receptor alone: Larger estimated clonotype richness was generally found for naive subsets than for memory subsets. Compared with non-shared clonotypes, clonotypes shared by all four sorted-subset donors had higher generation probabilities. Pairwise subsampling led to the expectation that sequencing depth would affect the degree of clonotype sharing among donors. The small number of donors limited the genetic and exposure-history diversity represented. Even with the large sequencing depth, rarefaction of the sorted-subset datasets indicated that sequencing was incomplete. Across a few donors, about 5% of naive CD4, roughly 3.8% of naive CD8, 2% to 2.5% of memory CD4, and under 0.45% of memory CD8 clonotypes were shared. Only blood was sampled, and tissue TCR repertoires likely differ from those in blood.

Healthy HIV-negative adults with no recently reported acute infections or vaccinations were included as donors. Every donor was a Caucasian adult living in Nashville, Tennessee, USA. CD4+ T cells were enriched by magnetic negative selection, after which naive cells were positively selected on CD45RA and the negative fraction was taken as the memory subset. After blood collection by leukapheresis, PBMCs were isolated using Ficoll-Histopaque density gradient centrifugation and then cryopreserved in the vapor phase of liquid nitrogen. Purity and quantity of every magnetically sorted T cell population were checked by analytical flow cytometry. Each sorted fraction had its genomic DNA isolated and then quantified by UV absorbance on a Nanodrop 2000c. Details on this clone: Its antigen remains undetermined. No much larger clonotype is one base removed from it; base qualities were not supplied.

The junction carries 4 bases between V and J, which are trimmed by 4 bases and 1 base respectively. CDR1 and CDR2 are drawn from the germline V gene: MNHEY, SVGAGI. The CDR3 holds 12 amino acids from the cysteine to the phenylalanine. The CDR3 DNA has 36 bases and is translated from base 1. Using the deep immunoSEQ assay, TCR CDR3 regions were amplified from genomic DNA by multiplex PCR. For each cell subset, the extracted genomic DNA was distributed evenly across all wells of several immunoSEQ 96-well plates, and each plate served as one replicate. For sorted subsets, approximately 190 ng genomic DNA, equal to 30,000 or so T cell genomes, was loaded into each replicate PCR. Purified libraries were quantified with a Qubit 3.0 fluorometer, sized on a Bioanalyzer 2100, and re-quantified with the KAPA Library Quantification kit. A separate single-read 150-cycle Illumina NextSeq 550 flow cell was used to sequence each immunoSEQ 96-well plate. The original methods were these. Because only junctional sequences without quality scores were contained in the immunoSEQ output, filtering matching that applied to full-length reads could not be performed. Sequences were annotated with PyIR, a Python wrapper for IgBLAST v1.9, using IMGT germline references to assign V/J genes and CDR3. Reads with weak V/J assignments (E-value above 1e-6), missing CDR3, stop codons, out-of-frame junctions, or ambiguous translated residues were removed. V3J clonotypes were defined as sequences sharing the same inferred V gene, J gene, and CDR3 amino acid sequence. Percentage overlap between repertoires was computed as shared unique clonotypes divided by the size of the smaller repertoire. Repertoire richness was assessed with RTK rarefaction, the Chao1 estimator, and Recon v2.1 estimates of unobserved clonotypes. Generation probabilities were computed with OLGA for all TCRbeta clonotypes obtained by the gDNA method from several donors. In its TCRdb copy, this immuneACCESS table keeps in-frame sequences only and misses some clones. Where compared with another copy, unresolved V genes explain less than half of these, and the others have no known cause. V and J calls and clone size are as listed in that table; D and trimming were resolved from the DNA. The sample records about 2.5 million clones, 85% to 95% of which are singletons. The top ten clones comprise around 0.4% of the sample.

This TCR derives from a young man in good health. Some clones in this sample may be carry-over from other donors' samples. Input material: naive CD4+ T cells from PBMCs. In light of the paper, this sample's cell subset or site label describes: CD45RA+ positively selected. The rearrangement combines TRBV6-5 with TRBJ1-1, with the identity of the D gene unclear. The base sequence is TGTGCCAGCAGTTGGACGAACACTGAAGCTTTCTTT. Protein translation: CASSWTNTEAFF.